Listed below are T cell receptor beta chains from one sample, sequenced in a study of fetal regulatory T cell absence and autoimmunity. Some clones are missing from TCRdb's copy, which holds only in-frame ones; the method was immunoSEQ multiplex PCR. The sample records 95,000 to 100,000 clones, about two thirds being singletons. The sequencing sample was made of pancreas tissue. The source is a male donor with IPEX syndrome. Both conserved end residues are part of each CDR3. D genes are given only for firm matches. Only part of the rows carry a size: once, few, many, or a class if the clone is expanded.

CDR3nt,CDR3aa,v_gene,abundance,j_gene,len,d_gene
TGTGCCTGGAGGTGGGGCGACGAGCAGTACTTC,CAWRWGDEQYF,TRBV30,once,TRBJ2-7,11,-
TGTGCCAGCACCCTTTTAAAAGGGTCCTACGAGCAGTACTTC,CASTLLKGSYEQYF,TRBV5-5,few,TRBJ2-7,14,-
TGTGCCAGCAGTTTGGGACACTACGAGCAGTACTTC,CASSLGHYEQYF,TRBV6-5,-,TRBJ2-7,12,-
TGTGCCAGCAGTACGTGGGACTCCACAGATACGCAGTATTTT,CASSTWDSTDTQYF,TRBV2,few,TRBJ2-3,14,-
TGTGCCAGCAGTGAAAATGATTTTAAGTACTTC,CASSENDFKYF,TRBV6-1,few,TRBJ2-7,11,-
TGTGCCAGCAGCAAACCCCCGGGACAGGGGGCCTACGAGCAGTACTTC,CASSKPPGQGAYEQYF,TRBV21-1,-,TRBJ2-7,16,-
TGTGCCAGCAGCTTAGCTAAGGGGCGGGACACCATATATTTT,CASSLAKGRDTIYF,TRBV7-2,-,TRBJ1-3,14,-
TGTGCCAGCAGTCCAACAGGGTTGCGTGGCTACACCTTC,CASSPTGLRGYTF,TRBV6-1,-,TRBJ1-2,13,-
TGTGCCAGCAGTCGGGGGGTAACAGATACGCAGTATTTT,CASSRGVTDTQYF,TRBV6-4,-,TRBJ2-3,13,TRBD2
TGTGCCAGCAGCTTATCAGGGTGGGGCTACACCTTC,CASSLSGWGYTF,TRBV13,once,TRBJ1-2,12,-
TGTGCCAGCAGCTCCGGGACAGGGTTTTACGAGCAGTACTTC,CASSSGTGFYEQYF,TRBV5-4,-,TRBJ2-7,14,TRBD1
TGTGCCAGCAGCTTGGCTAGCGGGAGCTCAGATACGCAGTATTTT,CASSLASGSSDTQYF,TRBV5-6,-,TRBJ2-3,15,TRBD2
TGTGCCAGTAGTCCATACCGGGGTGCTGAAGCTTTCTTT,CASSPYRGAEAFF,TRBV19,-,TRBJ1-1,13,-
TGCGCCAGCAGCCATGCAATATTGAAGAATAATTCACCCCTCCACTTT,CASSHAILKNNSPLHF,TRBV4-1,-,TRBJ1-6,16,-
TGTGCCAGCAGCAGGGTGGCGTCCTACGAGCAGTACTTC,CASSRVASYEQYF,TRBV5-6,-,TRBJ2-7,13,-
TGTGCCAGTAGAGTCGGGCAGCACTATGGCTACACCTTC,CASRVGQHYGYTF,TRBV19,-,TRBJ1-2,13,-
TGTGCCAGCAGCACGCTTGGGACTAGCGGCACAGATACGCAGTATTTT,CASSTLGTSGTDTQYF,TRBV21-1,few,TRBJ2-3,16,-
TGTGCCAGCAGTGTTAGGGGGTACTATGGCTACACCTTC,CASSVRGYYGYTF,TRBV2,-,TRBJ1-2,13,-
TGCGCCAGCAGCGTGGGGGGGTGGAATGAGCAGTTCTTC,CASSVGGWNEQFF,TRBV5-1,once,TRBJ2-1,13,TRBD2
TGTGCCAGCAGCTTAAAAATACAGGGTGGTTGGAATTCACCCCTCCACTTT,CASSLKIQGGWNSPLHF,TRBV5-6,once,TRBJ1-6,17,-
TGTGCCAGCAGCTTATCGGACAGCCTAGGGGTGGATGGCTACACCTTC,CASSLSDSLGVDGYTF,TRBV7-9,-,TRBJ1-2,16,-
TGTGCCAGCAGCTGGCGACTAGCGTACGAGCAGTACTTC,CASSWRLAYEQYF,TRBV11-2,-,TRBJ2-7,13,TRBD2
TGTGCCTGGACCACGGGACTAGATAATGAGCAGTTCTTC,CAWTTGLDNEQFF,TRBV30,-,TRBJ2-1,13,TRBD2
TGTGCCATCAGTAAGCCCAACAGGGCCGGGAACAATGAGCAGTTCTTC,CAISKPNRAGNNEQFF,TRBV10-3,-,TRBJ2-1,16,-
TGCGCCAGCAGCCCCCGGGACAGGGGGCGAAACACTGAAGCTTTCTTT,CASSPRDRGRNTEAFF,TRBV4-1,-,TRBJ1-1,16,TRBD1
TGTGCCAGCAGCGCGACGGGTACAATGAAGCAGTTCTTC,CASSATGTMKQFF,TRBV9,-,TRBJ2-1,13,-
TGTGCCAGCAGCCGTGGGGACACTCTGACAGATACGCAGTATTTT,CASSRGDTLTDTQYF,TRBV5-4,once,TRBJ2-3,15,-
TGTGCCAGCGGTTTTCGAGGGTTTGGGAACGAGCAGTACTTC,CASGFRGFGNEQYF,TRBV27,-,TRBJ2-7,14,-
TGCAGTGCGGGCCAAGAGACCCAGTACTTC,CSAGQETQYF,TRBV20-1,-,TRBJ2-5,10,-
TGTGCCAGCAATCGCAGGGAGGTAGGAGGCTACACCTTC,CASNRREVGGYTF,TRBV2,-,TRBJ1-2,13,-
TGTGCCTGGTCTGACAGCCCGTCTTATGAAGCTTTCTTT,CAWSDSPSYEAFF,TRBV30,-,TRBJ1-1,13,-
TGCGCCAGCAGCGGTACTAGCGGGAGTTTGAATGAGCAGTTCTTC,CASSGTSGSLNEQFF,TRBV5-1,-,TRBJ2-1,15,TRBD2
TGTGCCAGCGGTCAGAACACCGGGGAGCTGTTTTTT,CASGQNTGELFF,TRBV7-2,-,TRBJ2-2,12,-
TGTGCCAGCAGCCCCTGGGACAGCACAGATACGCAGTATTTT,CASSPWDSTDTQYF,TRBV9,-,TRBJ2-3,14,-
TGTGCCAGCAGCCATGGCGGACCCTACGAGCAGTACTTC,CASSHGGPYEQYF,TRBV4-2,-,TRBJ2-7,13,-
TGTGCCAGCAGCTTGGAAGGCAGGGGGCCGGGAGGCTACACCTTC,CASSLEGRGPGGYTF,TRBV5-4,-,TRBJ1-2,15,TRBD1